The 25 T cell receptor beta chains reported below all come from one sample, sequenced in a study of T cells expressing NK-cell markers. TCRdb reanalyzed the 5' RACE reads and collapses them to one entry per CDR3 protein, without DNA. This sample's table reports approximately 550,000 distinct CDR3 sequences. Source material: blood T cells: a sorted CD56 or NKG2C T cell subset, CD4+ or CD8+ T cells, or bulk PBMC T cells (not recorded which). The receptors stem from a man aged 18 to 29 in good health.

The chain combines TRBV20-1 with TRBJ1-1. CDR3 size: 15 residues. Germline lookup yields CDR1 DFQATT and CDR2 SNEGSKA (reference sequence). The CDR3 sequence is CSAHSQGQMNTEAFF.

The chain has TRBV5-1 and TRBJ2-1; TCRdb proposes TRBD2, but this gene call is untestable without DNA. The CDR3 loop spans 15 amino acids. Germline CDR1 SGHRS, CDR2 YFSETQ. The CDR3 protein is CASSPGLAGVREQFF.

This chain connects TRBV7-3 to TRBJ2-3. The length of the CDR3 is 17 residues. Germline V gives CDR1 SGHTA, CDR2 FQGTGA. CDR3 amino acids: CASSLISQRSSTDTQYF.

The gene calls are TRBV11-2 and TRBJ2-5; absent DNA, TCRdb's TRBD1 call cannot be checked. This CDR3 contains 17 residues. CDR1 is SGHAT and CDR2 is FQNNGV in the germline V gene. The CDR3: CASSLLGAALSSETQYF. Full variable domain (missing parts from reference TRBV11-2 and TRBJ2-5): EAGVAQSPRYKIIEKRQSVAFWCNPISGHATLYWYQQILGQGPKLLIQFQNNGVVDDSQLPKDRFSAERLKGVDSTLKIQPAKLEDSAVYLCASSLLGAALSSETQYFGPGTRLLVL.

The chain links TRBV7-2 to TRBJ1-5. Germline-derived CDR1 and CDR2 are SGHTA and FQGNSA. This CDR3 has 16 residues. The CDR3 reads CASSLAGSPTNQPQHF.

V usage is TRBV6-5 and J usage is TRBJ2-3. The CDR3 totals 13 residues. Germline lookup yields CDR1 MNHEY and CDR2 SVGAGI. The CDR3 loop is CASSYSNLDTQYF.

The CDR3 reads CASKPMDGVETQYF. The V call is TRBV5-1, the J call TRBJ2-5; TCRdb outputs TRBD1, but without DNA this stays unchecked. This CDR3 spans 14 amino acids. The germline V gene has CDR1 SGHRS and CDR2 YFSETQ.

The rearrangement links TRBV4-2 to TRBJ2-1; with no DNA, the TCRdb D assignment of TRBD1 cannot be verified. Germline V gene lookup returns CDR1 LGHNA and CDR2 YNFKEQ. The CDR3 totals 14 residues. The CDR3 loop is CASGSTGNYNEQFF.

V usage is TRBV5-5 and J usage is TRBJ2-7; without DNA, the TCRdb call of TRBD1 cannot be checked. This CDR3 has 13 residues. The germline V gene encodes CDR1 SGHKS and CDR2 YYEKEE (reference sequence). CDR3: CASSRVGIGEQYF.

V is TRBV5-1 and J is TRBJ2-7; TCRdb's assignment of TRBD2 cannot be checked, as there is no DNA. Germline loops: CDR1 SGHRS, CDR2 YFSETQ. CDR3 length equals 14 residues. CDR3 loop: CASSPSGSTYEQYF. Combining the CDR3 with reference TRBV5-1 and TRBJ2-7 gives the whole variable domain KAGVTQTPRYLIKTRGQQVTLSCSPISGHRSVSWYQQTPGQGLQFLFEYFSETQRNKGNFPGRFSGRQFSNSRSEMNVSTLELGDSALYLCASSPSGSTYEQYFGPGTRLTVT.

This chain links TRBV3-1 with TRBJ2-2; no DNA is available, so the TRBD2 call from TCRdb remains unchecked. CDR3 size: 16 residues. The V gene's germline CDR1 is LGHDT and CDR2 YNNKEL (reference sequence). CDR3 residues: CASSPTSTLGRGELFF.

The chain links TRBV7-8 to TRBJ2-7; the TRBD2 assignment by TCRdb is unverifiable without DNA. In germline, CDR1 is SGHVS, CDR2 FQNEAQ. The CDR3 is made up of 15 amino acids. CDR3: CASSSRDYSLHEQYF.

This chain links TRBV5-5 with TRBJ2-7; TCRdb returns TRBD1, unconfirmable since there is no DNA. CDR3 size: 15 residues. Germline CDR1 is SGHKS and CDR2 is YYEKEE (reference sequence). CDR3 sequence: CASAFLGTLGDEQYF.

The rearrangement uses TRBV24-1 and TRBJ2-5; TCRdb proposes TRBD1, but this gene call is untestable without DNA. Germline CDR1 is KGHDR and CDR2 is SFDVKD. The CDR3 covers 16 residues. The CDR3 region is CATSDSDRGVLETQYF.

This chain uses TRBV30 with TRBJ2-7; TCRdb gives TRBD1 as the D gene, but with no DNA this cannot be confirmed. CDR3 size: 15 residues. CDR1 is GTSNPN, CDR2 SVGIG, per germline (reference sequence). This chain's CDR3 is CAWSVGTGSSYEQYF.

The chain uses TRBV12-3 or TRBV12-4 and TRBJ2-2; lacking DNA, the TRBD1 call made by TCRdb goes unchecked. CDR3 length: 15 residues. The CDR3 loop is CASTRGTDLTGELFF.

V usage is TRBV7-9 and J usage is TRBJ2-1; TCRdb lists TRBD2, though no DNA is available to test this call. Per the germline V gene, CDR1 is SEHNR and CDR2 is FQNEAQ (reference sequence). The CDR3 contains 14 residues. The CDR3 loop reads CASSLVGTRDEQFF.

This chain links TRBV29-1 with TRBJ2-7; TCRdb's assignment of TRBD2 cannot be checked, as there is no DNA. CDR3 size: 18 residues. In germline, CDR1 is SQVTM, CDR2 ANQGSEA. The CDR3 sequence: CSAEMGPGTSGTSYEQYF.

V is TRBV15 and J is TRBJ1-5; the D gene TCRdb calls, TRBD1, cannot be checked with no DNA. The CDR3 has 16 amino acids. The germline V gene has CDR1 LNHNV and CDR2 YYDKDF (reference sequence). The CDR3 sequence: CATSRTRTGGNQPQHF.

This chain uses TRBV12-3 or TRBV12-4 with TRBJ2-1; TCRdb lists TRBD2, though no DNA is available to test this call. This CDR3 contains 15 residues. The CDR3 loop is CASRGGLSSYNEQFF.

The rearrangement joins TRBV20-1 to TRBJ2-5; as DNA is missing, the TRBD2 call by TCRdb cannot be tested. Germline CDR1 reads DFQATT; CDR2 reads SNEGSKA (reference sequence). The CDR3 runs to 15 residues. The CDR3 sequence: CSARDATDSIETQYF.

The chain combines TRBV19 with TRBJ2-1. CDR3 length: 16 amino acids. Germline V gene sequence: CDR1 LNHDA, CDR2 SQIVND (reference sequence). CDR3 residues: CASNPTGGRSYNEQFF.

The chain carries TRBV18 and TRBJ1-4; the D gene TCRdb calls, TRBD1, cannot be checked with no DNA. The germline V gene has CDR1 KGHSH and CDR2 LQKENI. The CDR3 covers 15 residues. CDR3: CASSPIGTDIEKLFF.

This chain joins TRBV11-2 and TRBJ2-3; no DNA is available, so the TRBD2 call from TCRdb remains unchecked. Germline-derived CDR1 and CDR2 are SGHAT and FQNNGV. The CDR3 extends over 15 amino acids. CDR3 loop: CASSKGVGGTDTQYF.

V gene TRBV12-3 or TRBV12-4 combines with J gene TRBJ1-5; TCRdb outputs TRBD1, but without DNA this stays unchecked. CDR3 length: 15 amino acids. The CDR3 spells CASSFGGISNQPQHF.